The rows below give T cell receptor beta chains drawn from one sample of a study of response to subunit inactivated influenza vaccine. Via MiXCR, TCRdb re-called the RT-PCR reads, giving one row per CDR3 protein. The sample has hundreds of thousands of distinct CDR3 sequences, around 13% seen once. The sample here was PBMCs from blood, taken approximately 15 days before vaccination. The origin of the receptors is a man aged 45-65 years who received an inactivated influenza vaccine. Each CDR3 is given with its conserved first and last residue. A D gene is named only where the DNA matches it firmly. Expanded clones are given a class, and other clones once, few, many or no size at all.

d_gene	j_gene	abundance	v_gene	CDR3nt	CDR3aa
TRBD2	TRBJ2-1	few	TRBV20-1	TGCAGTGCTAGAGAAGCGGGACCCTCCTACAATGAGCAGTTCTTC	CSAREAGPSYNEQFF
TRBD1	TRBJ2-1	-	TRBV19	TGTGCCAGTATCCCGGCGGGGACAGGAATTAGTGAGCAGTTCTTC	CASIPAGTGISEQFF
-	TRBJ2-2	-	TRBV20-1	TGCAGTGCTAGAGATACTGGGCGGCGGGGGCCGAACACCGGGGAGCTGTTTTTT	CSARDTGRRGPNTGELFF
-	TRBJ2-7	few	TRBV20-1	TGCAGTGCTAGATCCGGGCAGTCAATATACTACGAGCAGTACTTC	CSARSGQSIYYEQYF
-	TRBJ2-7	-	TRBV25-1	TGTGCCAGCAGTGAAGTCGGGGTAAGGGGCGAGCAGTACTTC	CASSEVGVRGEQYF
-	TRBJ2-3	-	TRBV7-2	TGTGCCAGCAGCTTAGGCCCAGCGGCGTCCGCAGATACGCAGTATTTT	CASSLGPAASADTQYF
-	TRBJ2-2	-	TRBV5-6	TGTGCCAGCAGCACCCTTCAGGGGACCGCGAACACCGGGGAGCTGTTTTTT	CASSTLQGTANTGELFF
-	TRBJ2-3	-	TRBV12-3/TRBV12-4	TGTGCCAGCAGTTTGGGTGTGGGAGTAAGCACAGATACGCAGTATTTT	CASSLGVGVSTDTQYF
-	TRBJ2-1	many	TRBV6-2/TRBV6-3	TGTGCCAGCAGCCCAACGAGGAGCTCCTACAATGAGCAGTTCTTC	CASSPTRSSYNEQFF
-	TRBJ1-1	few	TRBV18	TGTGCCAGCTCACCACCGGGGGCCGTCACTGAAGCTTTCTTT	CASSPPGAVTEAFF
-	TRBJ1-3	few	TRBV5-1	TGCGCCAGCAGCTTAGCAGGCTCAAACACCATATATTTT	CASSLAGSNTIYF
-	TRBJ1-1	many	TRBV5-1	TGCGCCAGCAGCAGCCGGACGGGGGCCAGCACTGAAGCTTTCTTT	CASSSRTGASTEAFF
-	TRBJ1-6	-	TRBV9	TGTGCCAGCAGCGTAGATGCAGGGGTAGAATCACCCCTCCACTTT	CASSVDAGVESPLHF
-	TRBJ2-5	few	TRBV9	TGTGCCAGCAGCGTAACCGGGTCCCCGGAGAAGACCCAGTACTTC	CASSVTGSPEKTQYF
-	TRBJ1-1	few	TRBV12-3/TRBV12-4	TGTGCCAGCAGTTCCCGGGGAGGGACGAACACTGAAGCTTTCTTT	CASSSRGGTNTEAFF
TRBD2	TRBJ2-7	-	TRBV4-2	TGTGCCAGCAGCCGCCTACTAGCGGGAGGCTCCTACGAGCAGTACTTC	CASSRLLAGGSYEQYF
-	TRBJ1-2	many	TRBV7-2	TGTGCCAGCAGCTTAGCGAGGCAGGGTGGAAACACCTTC	CASSLARQGGNTF
TRBD1	TRBJ2-5	-	TRBV20-1	TGCAGTGCTAGACAGGATACAGGGGGGCAGCCAGAGACCCAGTACTTC	CSARQDTGGQPETQYF
-	TRBJ2-5	few	TRBV7-9	TGTGCCAGCAGCTTAGCAGTTCAAATACAAGAGACCCAGTACTTC	CASSLAVQIQETQYF
TRBD2	TRBJ2-1	few	TRBV7-2	TGTGCCAGCACCCCGGGACTAGCGGGAGGCAATGAGCAGTTCTTC	CASTPGLAGGNEQFF
-	TRBJ2-7	-	TRBV5-1	TGCGCCAGCAGCTCCTCCAGCCTTAGCTCCTACGAGCAGTACTTC	CASSSSSLSSYEQYF
TRBD2	TRBJ2-2	few	TRBV18	TGTGCCAGCCATGGGACTAGCGGCTACACCGGGGAGCTGTTTTTT	CASHGTSGYTGELFF
TRBD1	TRBJ2-7	-	TRBV10-3	TGTGCCATCAGTGATCCCTCCGGACAGGGAAGCTACGAGCAGTACTTC	CAISDPSGQGSYEQYF
TRBD2	TRBJ2-1	many	TRBV4-3	TGCGCCAGCAGCCAGTCTCTAGCGGATGCGAACAATGAGCAGTTCTTC	CASSQSLADANNEQFF
-	TRBJ2-3	-	TRBV9	TGTGCCAGCAGCGTAGTCGGGTCTAGCACAGATACGCAGTATTTT	CASSVVGSSTDTQYF
TRBD2	TRBJ2-6	-	TRBV12-5	TGTGCCTCCTGCCAAAGACTAGCGGGGGGGTCTGGGGCCAACGTCCTGACTTTC	CASCQRLAGGSGANVLTF
TRBD1	TRBJ1-6	few	TRBV5-1	TGCGCCAGCAGACCTAGAGCCGGGACAGGGGAGTCACCCCTCCACTTT	CASRPRAGTGESPLHF
-	TRBJ2-3	-	TRBV4-2	TGTGCCAGCAGCCAAGGCCCCGGGATTGGAAGGTCTCACACAGATACGCAGTATTTT	CASSQGPGIGRSHTDTQYF
-	TRBJ2-7	few	TRBV29-1	TGCAGCGTTGAATATACGGGAGTACAAGGAGAGCAGTACTTC	CSVEYTGVQGEQYF
-	TRBJ1-2	-	TRBV12-3/TRBV12-4	TGTGCCAGCAGTTTTAAGGAAAACTATGGCTACACCTTC	CASSFKENYGYTF
TRBD2	TRBJ2-3	few	TRBV11-2	TGTGCCAGCAGCTTCCTACCTAGCGGGAGGCCTCGGTTATACGCAGATACGCAGTATTTT	CASSFLPSGRPRLYADTQYF
-	TRBJ2-5	-	TRBV4-2	TGTGCCAGCAGCCAAGATCTTAACAGGGAAGAGACCCAGTACTTC	CASSQDLNREETQYF
-	TRBJ1-5	few	TRBV25-1	TGTGCCAGCAGGGAAACAGGGTACAATCAGCCCCAGCATTTT	CASRETGYNQPQHF
-	TRBJ2-6	few	TRBV15	TGTGCCACCAGCATCAAAGGGAAGGGGGAGAATCACCTCTCTGGGGCCAACGTCCTGACTTTC	CATSIKGKGENHLSGANVLTF
-	TRBJ1-5	-	TRBV12-3/TRBV12-4	TGTGCCAGCAGTTTCGGGGGGAATGGTCAGCCCCAGCATTTT	CASSFGGNGQPQHF
TRBD1	TRBJ1-4	few	TRBV29-1	TGCAGCGTTGAAGATCTTAGGACAGGGGGCGAAAAACTGTTTTTT	CSVEDLRTGGEKLFF
TRBD2	TRBJ2-2	-	TRBV27	TGTGCCAGCAGTCCACAAGCGGGAGCTACCGGGGAGCTGTTTTTT	CASSPQAGATGELFF
-	TRBJ2-6	-	TRBV15	TGTGCCACCAGCAGAGGAAACACCGGGGCCAACGTCCTGACTTTC	CATSRGNTGANVLTF
TRBD2	TRBJ2-5	many	TRBV25-1	TGTGCCAGCAGTGAATCAGCTAGCGGAAGAGGAGGGGAGACCCAGTACTTC	CASSESASGRGGETQYF
-	TRBJ2-5	few	TRBV4-3	TGCGCCAGCAGCCAGAATACAGGGTTCCGGGAGACCCAGTACTTC	CASSQNTGFRETQYF
TRBD1	TRBJ2-2	-	TRBV14	TGTGCCAGCAGCCAAGATTCTTGGACAGGGGGGACCGGGGAGCTGTTTTTT	CASSQDSWTGGTGELFF